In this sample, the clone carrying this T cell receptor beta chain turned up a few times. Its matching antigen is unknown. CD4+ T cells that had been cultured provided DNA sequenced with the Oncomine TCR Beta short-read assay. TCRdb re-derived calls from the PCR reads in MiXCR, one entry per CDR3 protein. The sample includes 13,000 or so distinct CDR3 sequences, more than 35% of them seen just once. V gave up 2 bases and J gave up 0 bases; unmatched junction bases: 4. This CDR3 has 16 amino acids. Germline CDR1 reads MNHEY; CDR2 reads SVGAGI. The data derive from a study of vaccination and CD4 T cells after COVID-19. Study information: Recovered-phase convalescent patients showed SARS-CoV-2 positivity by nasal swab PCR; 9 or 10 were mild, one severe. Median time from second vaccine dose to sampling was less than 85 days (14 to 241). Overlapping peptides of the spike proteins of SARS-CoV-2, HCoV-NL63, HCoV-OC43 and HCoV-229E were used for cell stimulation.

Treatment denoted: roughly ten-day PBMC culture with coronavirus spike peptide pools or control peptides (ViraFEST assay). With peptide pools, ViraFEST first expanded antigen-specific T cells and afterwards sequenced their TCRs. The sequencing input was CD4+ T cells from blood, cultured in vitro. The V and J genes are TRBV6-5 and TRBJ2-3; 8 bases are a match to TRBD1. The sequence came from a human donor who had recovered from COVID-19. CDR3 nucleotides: TGTGCCAGCAGTTACGGGGGACAGGTGAGCACAGATACGCAGTATTTT. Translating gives CASSYGGQVSTDTQYF.